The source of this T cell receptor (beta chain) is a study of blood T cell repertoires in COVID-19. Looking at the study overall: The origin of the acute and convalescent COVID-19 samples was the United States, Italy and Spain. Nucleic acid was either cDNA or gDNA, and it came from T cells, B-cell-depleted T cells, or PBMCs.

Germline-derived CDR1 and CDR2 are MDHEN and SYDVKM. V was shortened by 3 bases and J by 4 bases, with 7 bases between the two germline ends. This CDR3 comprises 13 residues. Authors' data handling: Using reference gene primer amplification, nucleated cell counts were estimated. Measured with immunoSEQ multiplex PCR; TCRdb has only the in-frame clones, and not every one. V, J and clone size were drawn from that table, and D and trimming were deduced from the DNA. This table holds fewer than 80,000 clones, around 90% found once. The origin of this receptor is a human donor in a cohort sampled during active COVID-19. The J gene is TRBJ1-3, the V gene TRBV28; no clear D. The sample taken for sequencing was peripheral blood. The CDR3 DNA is TGTGCCAGCAGTTTCGGGGTCGGAAACACCATATATTTT. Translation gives CASSFGVGNTIYF.